Shown below are 22 T cell receptor beta chains from a single sample sequenced in a study of vaccination and CD4 T cells after COVID-19. The Oncomine TCR Beta short-read assay sequenced DNA from cultured CD4+ T cells. In TCRdb, the PCR reads were re-called with MiXCR into one record per CDR3 protein. Counted here are 10,000 to 15,000 distinct CDR3 sequences, about 50% occurring once; the ten biggest clones make up roughly 12%. Specified treatment: approximately 9-day PBMC culture with coronavirus spike peptide pools or control peptides (ViraFEST assay). These TCRs' antigens remain unknown. The sample was CD4+ T cells from blood, cultured in vitro. The receptors derive from a human donor who had recovered from COVID-19.

The V call is TRBV19, the J call TRBJ1-6; TRBD1 agrees at 7 bases. The trim removed 9 bases at V and 5 bases at J, leaving 4 bases unmatched. The CDR3 contains 13 residues. Looked up from germline, CDR1 is LNHDA and CDR2 is SQIVND (reference sequence). In nucleotides, the CDR3 is TGTGCCAGCTGGGACAGAGATAATTCACCCCTCCACTTT. As protein: CASWDRDNSPLHF.

This clonotype was seen just once. This chain links TRBV6-5 with TRBJ2-7; 7 bases align to TRBD2. V lost 4 bases to trimming and J lost 2 bases; unmatched junction nucleotides: 11. Germline loops: CDR1 MNHEY, CDR2 SVGAGI. This CDR3 is 16 amino acids long. The CDR3 sequence is CASSSLPAGTTYEQYF. CDR3 DNA sequence: TGTGCCAGCAGTTCCCTCCCAGCGGGGACGACCTACGAGCAGTACTTC.

Only a few counts were recorded for this clonotype. V gene TRBV12-3 or TRBV12-4 combines with J gene TRBJ2-7; D not resolved. V lost 8 bases to trimming and J lost 7 bases, with 18 bases between them. The CDR3 length is 13 residues. Written as DNA, the CDR3 is TGTGCCAGCGGTGCCAGCCCTTCGGGTGAGCAGTACTTC. As protein: CASGASPSGEQYF.

This chain connects TRBV6-1 to TRBJ1-2; possibly TRBD1 for D (5 bases). CDR3 length equals 14 residues. V shed 3 bases and J shed 6 bases, with 14 bases lying between them. The germline CDR1 and CDR2 sequences are MNHNS and SASEGT. The CDR3 region is CASSDGFRAHGYTF. The CDR3 DNA is TGTGCCAGCAGTGATGGCTTCAGGGCGCATGGCTACACCTTC.

This clonotype was picked up a small number of times. The chain combines TRBV5-4 with TRBJ2-1; D is perhaps TRBD2 (6 bases). There are 15 residues in the CDR3. Trimming shortened V by 0 bases and J by 3 bases, and 10 bases separated the two germline ends. Looked up from germline, CDR1 is SGHNT and CDR2 is YYREEE (reference sequence). The CDR3 here is CASSLEAGFYNEQFF. The DNA for the CDR3 is TGTGCCAGCAGCTTGGAGGCGGGGTTCTACAATGAGCAGTTCTTC. Full variable domain (outside the CDR3, taken from reference TRBV5-4 and TRBJ2-1): ETGVTQSPTHLIKTRGQQVTLRCSSQSGHNTVSWYQQALGQGPQFIFQYYREEENGRGNFPPRFSGLQFPNYSSELNVNALELDDSALYLCASSLEAGFYNEQFFGPGTRLTVL.

The chain carries TRBV15 and TRBJ2-7; D is undetermined. CDR3 size: 13 residues. Germline lookup yields CDR1 LNHNV and CDR2 YYDKDF (reference sequence). V gave up 0 bases and J gave up 5 bases, with 8 bases separating them. CDR3: CATSRDFKNEQYF. Here the CDR3 DNA reads TGTGCCACCAGCAGAGATTTTAAAAACGAGCAGTACTTC.

The J gene is TRBJ1-1, the V gene TRBV2; TRBD1 agrees at 7 bases. Per the germline V gene, CDR1 is SNHLY and CDR2 is FYNNEI. The J segment lost 6 bases and the V segment lost 4 bases, leaving 5 bases of the junction unmatched. This CDR3 comprises 13 residues. Written as DNA, the CDR3 is TGTGCCAGCAGTGTTCAGGGGGTCGCTGAAGCTTTCTTT. The encoded protein is CASSVQGVAEAFF.

V usage is TRBV5-1 and J usage is TRBJ1-1, with TRBD1 as a possible D gene (6 bases). V lost 0 bases and J lost 8, with 23 bases in between. CDR1 is SGHRS and CDR2 is YFSETQ in the germline V gene. The CDR3 runs to 17 residues. DNA of the CDR3: TGCGCCAGCAGCTTGGCTAGTATATCACAGGGTGGTCTAGAAGCTTTCTTT. This codes for CASSLASISQGGLEAFF.

The chain is built from TRBV6-1 and TRBJ1-6; D ambiguous. V was pared by 3 bases and J by 7 bases, with 7 bases between. In germline, CDR1 is MNHNS, CDR2 SASEGT. The CDR3 is made up of 13 amino acids. CDR3 coding DNA: TGTGCCAGCAGTGAGAGGGAGAATTCACCCCTCCACTTT. Translating it yields CASSERENSPLHF.

The J gene is TRBJ2-7, the V gene TRBV30; D is undetermined. Germline lookup yields CDR1 GTSNPN and CDR2 SVGIG (reference sequence). The germline V and J ends were trimmed by 4 bases and 0 bases, with 4 bases remaining between them. The CDR3 runs 11 residues. Written as DNA, the CDR3 is TGTGCCTGGAAAGACTCCTACGAGCAGTACTTC. Residues: CAWKDSYEQYF.

This clonotype was detected only a few times. The chain joins TRBV20-1 to TRBJ1-3, with D hard to call. Trimming stripped 3 bases from V and 0 bases from J, with 9 bases between. The CDR3 spans 14 residues. CDR1 and CDR2 (germline): DFQATT, SNEGSKA (reference sequence). DNA of the CDR3: TGCAGTGCTAGGGAGAGCCGCTCTGGAAACACCATATATTTT. This codes for CSARESRSGNTIYF.

This chain uses TRBV20-1 with TRBJ2-7; 9 bases are shared with TRBD1. Germline loops: CDR1 DFQATT, CDR2 SNEGSKA (reference sequence). J lost 4 bases, V lost 1 base, and 5 bases had no gene match. The CDR3 extends over 14 amino acids. As DNA, the CDR3 is TGCAGTGCTAGAGTGGACAGGGGAATTTACGAGCAGTACTTC. Amino acids: CSARVDRGIYEQYF.

The V call is TRBV6-1, the J call TRBJ2-7; 7 nucleotides match TRBD1. Per the germline V gene, CDR1 is MNHNS and CDR2 is SASEGT. J gave up 3 bases and V 7 bases, and 6 bases lay outside the gene matches. This CDR3 has 13 residues. CDR3 sequence (DNA): TGTGCCAGCAATAGGGACAGAGACTACGAGCAGTACTTC. It is translated as CASNRDRDYEQYF.

This clonotype was seen more than once but under ten times. The junction does not match germline at one end; this may be a read error. This chain uses TRBV7-9 with TRBJ1-6; D is unresolved. The germline V gene has CDR1 SEHNR and CDR2 FQNEAQ (reference sequence). This CDR3 is built from 15 residues. As DNA, the CDR3 is TGTGCCAGCAGCCTAGCGGCAGGAACTAATTCACCCCTCCACTTT. The encoded protein is CASSLAAGTNSPLHF.

This clonotype is labeled medium-sized. This sequence joins TRBV6-1 and TRBJ1-5; a weak D match, TRBD1 (5 bases). V was cut by 7 bases and J by 10 bases, with 23 bases left in between. CDR3 size: 15 residues. CDR1 is MNHNS and CDR2 is SASEGT in the germline V gene. The CDR3 here is CASKLSTDKGVPQHF. In DNA form, the CDR3 reads TGTGCCAGCAAGCTATCTACGGACAAGGGCGTACCCCAGCATTTT.

The gene calls are TRBV18 and TRBJ1-1; 8 bases are a match to TRBD1. The CDR3 has 16 amino acids. The V gene's germline CDR1 is KGHSH and CDR2 LQKENI. The trim removed 0 bases at V and 1 base at J, leaving 4 bases unmatched. The CDR3 sequence: CASSPPRTGPNTEAFF. Written as DNA, the CDR3 is TGTGCCAGCTCACCACCCCGGACAGGGCCGAACACTGAAGCTTTCTTT.

This clonotype was counted a few times. DNA for the CDR3: TGTGCCAGCAGCAAAGGACTGACAGGGGCAATGAACACTGAAGCTTTCTTT. As protein: CASSKGLTGAMNTEAFF. This chain connects TRBV21-1 to TRBJ1-1; no DNA check was done on the table's D call, TRBD1. TRBV21-1 is classified as a pseudogene. The CDR3 covers 17 residues.

This clonotype was detected only a few times. The gene calls are TRBV7-2 and TRBJ1-2; D is unresolved. From germline, CDR1 is SGHTA and CDR2 FQGNSA. The CDR3 contains 13 residues. Trimming left V 5 bases short and J 8 bases short, with 15 bases between. CDR3 sequence (DNA): TGTGCCAGCAGCCCCCCCCGGAGTGGGGGCTACACCTTC. Its protein product is CASSPPRSGGYTF. The full variable domain, rest sourced from reference TRBV7-2 and TRBJ1-2, is GAGVSQSPSNKVTEKGKDVELRCDPISGHTALYWYRQSLGQGLEFLIYFQGNSAPDKSGLPSDRFSAERTGGSVSTLTIQRTQQEDSAVYLCASSPPRSGGYTFGSGTRLTVV.

J is TRBJ2-3 and V is TRBV14; 8 nucleotides match TRBD1. V lost 6 bases to trimming and J lost 0 bases; unmatched junction nucleotides: 5. From germline, CDR1 is SGHDN and CDR2 FVKESK. CDR3 length: 15 residues. This CDR3 reads CASSPGQGSTDTQYF. DNA for the CDR3: TGTGCCAGCAGTCCTGGACAGGGTAGCACAGATACGCAGTATTTT.

The chain couples TRBV30 to TRBJ1-6; D might be TRBD1 (5 bases). Germline V lookup: CDR1 GTSNPN, CDR2 SVGIG (reference sequence). This CDR3 region has 15 residues. Deletions cut 5 bases from V and 5 bases from J, with 16 bases between. This CDR3 is CAWSDRRGHNSPLHF. CDR3 in DNA: TGTGCCTGGTCCGATCGTAGGGGCCATAATTCACCCCTCCACTTT.

This chain's CDR3 is CASMRRGITEAFF. In DNA, the CDR3 is TGTGCCAGTATGAGGCGGGGGATCACTGAAGCTTTCTTT. This chain connects TRBV19 to TRBJ1-1; a possible D gene is TRBD1 (5 bases). In germline, CDR1 is LNHDA, CDR2 SQIVND (reference sequence). The CDR3 contains 13 residues. Trimming removed 7 bases at V and 4 bases at J, with 13 bases between.

This clonotype came up a few times. The rearrangement uses TRBV5-8 and TRBJ2-3; perhaps TRBD2 as D (5 bases). Germline V gene lookup returns CDR1 SGHTS and CDR2 YDEGEE. Trimming cost V 4 bases and J 4 bases, with 16 bases left between them. The CDR3 spans 15 residues. The CDR3 DNA follows: TGTGCCAGCAGCAGACCGGCGGGCTTAGCAGATACGCAGTATTTT. Translating gives CASSRPAGLADTQYF.